The clone carrying this T cell receptor (beta chain) qualifies as medium-sized. TCRdb independently ran MiXCR on the 5' RACE reads; one entry per CDR3 protein. This table has tens of thousands of distinct CDR3 sequences, 3% to 4% appearing once. These data are taken from a study of neurological immune-mediated disorders. The CDR3 consists of 15 residues. Germline V gene data show CDR1 as SGHTA and CDR2 as FQGNSA. Trimming at V came to 5 bases and at J to 1 base, leaving 1 base not matched to a gene. The source of this sequence is a man aged 40-50 years with multiple sclerosis. Input material: PBMCs. The chain carries TRBV7-2 and TRBJ2-5; 13 bases agree with TRBD2. The DNA for the CDR3 is TGTGCCAGCAGCGGACTAGCGGGGGCCCAAGAGACCCAGTACTTC. Translation gives CASSGLAGAQETQYF.